A selection of T cell receptor beta chains follows, all from one sample in a study of identical twins. From the 5' RACE reads, TCRdb called clonotypes with MiXCR, one entry per CDR3 protein. The sample contains 450,000 to 650,000 distinct CDR3 sequences, 15% of which appear only once. These same records also appear under a second study, on yellow fever vaccine responses in identical twins.

Specimen: CD4+ T cells sorted from blood. The receptor set was obtained from a woman aged 18-30 years in good health. Each CDR3 is given with its conserved first and last residue.

cdr3_length	j_call	v_call	cdr3_aa
15	TRBJ2-3	TRBV20-1	CSARGTRSSTDTQYF
19	TRBJ2-3	TRBV15	CATSRDRILAGGGTDTQYF
19	TRBJ2-4	TRBV19	CASSTGLAGTMLAKNIQYF
17	TRBJ2-1	TRBV7-9	CASSPNQREGLRNEQFF
14	TRBJ2-1	TRBV12-3/TRBV12-4	CASSPRTGPNGQFF
14	TRBJ2-3	TRBV20-1	CSAHGTSGTDTQYF
15	TRBJ2-7	TRBV14	CASSRSGKISYEQYF
14	TRBJ1-4	TRBV5-1	CASSPGQVREKLFF
14	TRBJ2-2	TRBV7-9	CASRQGSNTGELFF
16	TRBJ2-4	TRBV5-8	CASSLLPGQGNHIQYF
13	TRBJ2-5	TRBV29-1	CSVDQDSQETQYF
17	TRBJ2-1	TRBV12-3/TRBV12-4	CATKSGTSGISYNEQFF
13	TRBJ2-2	TRBV7-9	CASSLVEAGELFF
16	TRBJ1-2	TRBV4-1	CASSQEHRGLNYGYTF
13	TRBJ2-1	TRBV12-3/TRBV12-4	CASSLYTGNEQFF
11	TRBJ1-1	TRBV29-1	CSFRGATEAFF
18	TRBJ1-3	TRBV14	CASSQMKWGVNSGNTIYF